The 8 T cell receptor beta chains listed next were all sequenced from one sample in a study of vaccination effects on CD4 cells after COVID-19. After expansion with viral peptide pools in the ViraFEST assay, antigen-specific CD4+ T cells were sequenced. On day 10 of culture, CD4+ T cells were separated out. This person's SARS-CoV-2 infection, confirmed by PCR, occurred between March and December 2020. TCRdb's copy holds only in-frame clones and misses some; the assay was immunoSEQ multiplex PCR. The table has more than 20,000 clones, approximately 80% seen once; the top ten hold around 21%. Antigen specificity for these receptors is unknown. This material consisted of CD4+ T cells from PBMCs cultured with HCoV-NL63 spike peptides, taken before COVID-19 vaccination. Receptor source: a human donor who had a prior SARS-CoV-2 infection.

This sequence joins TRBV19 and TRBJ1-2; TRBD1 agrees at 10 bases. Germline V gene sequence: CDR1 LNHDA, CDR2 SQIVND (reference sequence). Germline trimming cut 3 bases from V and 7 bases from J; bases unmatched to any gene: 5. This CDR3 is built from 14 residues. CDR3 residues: CASSIGQGGGGYTF. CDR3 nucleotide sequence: TGTGCCAGTAGTATCGGACAGGGGGGAGGTGGCTACACCTTC.

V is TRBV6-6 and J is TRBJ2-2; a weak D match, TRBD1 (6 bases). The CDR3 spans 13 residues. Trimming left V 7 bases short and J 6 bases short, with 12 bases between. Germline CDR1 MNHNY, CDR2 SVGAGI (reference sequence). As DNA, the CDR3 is TGTGCCAGCACGGTGGACAGCGCCGGGGAGCTGTTTTTT. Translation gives CASTVDSAGELFF.

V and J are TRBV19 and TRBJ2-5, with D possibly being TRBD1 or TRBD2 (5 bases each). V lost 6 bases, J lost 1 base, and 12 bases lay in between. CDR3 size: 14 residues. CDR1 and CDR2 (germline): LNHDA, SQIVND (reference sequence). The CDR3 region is CASRGEPIQETQYF. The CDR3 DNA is TGTGCCAGTAGAGGGGAGCCCATCCAAGAGACCCAGTACTTC. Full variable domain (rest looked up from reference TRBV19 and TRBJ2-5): DGGITQSPKYLFRKEGQNVTLSCEQNLNHDAMYWYRQDPGQGLRLIYYSQIVNDFQKGDIAEGYSVSREKKESFPLTVTSAQKNPTAFYLCASRGEPIQETQYFGPGTRLLVL.

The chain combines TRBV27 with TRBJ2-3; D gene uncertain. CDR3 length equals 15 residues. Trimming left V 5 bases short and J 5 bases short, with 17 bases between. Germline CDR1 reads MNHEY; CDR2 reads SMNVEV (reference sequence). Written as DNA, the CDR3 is TGTGCCAGCAGTCCCCCTTCCGGGCCGGGAGATACGCAGTATTTT. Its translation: CASSPPSGPGDTQYF.

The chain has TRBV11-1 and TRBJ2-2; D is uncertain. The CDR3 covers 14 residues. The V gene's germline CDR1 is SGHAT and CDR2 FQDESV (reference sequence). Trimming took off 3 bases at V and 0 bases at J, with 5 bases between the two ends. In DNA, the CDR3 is TGTGCCAGCAGCTTGGATCCGAACACCGGGGAGCTGTTTTTT. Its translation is CASSLDPNTGELFF.

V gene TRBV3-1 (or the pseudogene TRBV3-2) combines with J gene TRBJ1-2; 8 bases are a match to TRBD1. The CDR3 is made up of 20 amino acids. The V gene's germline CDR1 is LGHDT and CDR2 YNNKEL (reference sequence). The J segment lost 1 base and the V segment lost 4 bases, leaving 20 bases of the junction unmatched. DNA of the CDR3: TGTGCCAGCAGCCCGATAACAACAGGGGGGAATTTTAATCTTAACTATGGCTACACCTTC. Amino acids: CASSPITTGGNFNLNYGYTF.

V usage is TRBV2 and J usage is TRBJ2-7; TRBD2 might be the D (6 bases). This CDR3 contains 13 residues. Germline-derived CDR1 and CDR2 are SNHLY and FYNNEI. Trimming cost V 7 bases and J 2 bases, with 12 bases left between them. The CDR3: CASMYGGPYEQYF. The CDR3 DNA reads TGTGCCAGCATGTACGGGGGTCCCTACGAGCAGTACTTC.

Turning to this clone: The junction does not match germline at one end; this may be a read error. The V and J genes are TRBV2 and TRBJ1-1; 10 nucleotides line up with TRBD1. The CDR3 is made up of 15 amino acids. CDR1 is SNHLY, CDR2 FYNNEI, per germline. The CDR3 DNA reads TGTGCCAGCAGTGCGCGACAGGGGGCGCGAACTGAAGCTTTATTT. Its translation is CASSARQGARTEALF.